This entry features one TCR beta chain sequence. Its antigen is not identified. The entry originates in a study of cytomegalovirus exposure and HLA in healthy donors. The PCR made use of 60 Vbeta and 13 Jbeta primers. Sequencing used immunoSEQ multiplex PCR; TCRdb keeps in-frame clones, though not all of them. The table has some 45,000 clones, around 72% seen once. Points from the study as a whole: Researchers catalogued approximately 170 TCR beta chains as cytomegalovirus-associated. When analyzed later, the rates of TCR association showed variation by HLA locus, with DRB1 the most and HLA-C the fewest. In a later analysis, common viral pathogens appeared linked to several of the most significant clusters.

After removal of 0 bases from V and 4 bases from J, the junction contained 9 bases not matched to a gene. Germline V lookup: CDR1 SGHNT, CDR2 YYREEE (reference sequence). This CDR3 contains 18 residues. The specimen was PBMCs. The chain uses TRBV5-4 and TRBJ2-1, with 11 nucleotides matching TRBD2. This TCR was recovered from a woman in her thirties in good health and CMV-seronegative. CDR3 in amino acids: CASSLDLLAGGNYNEQFF. CDR3 DNA: TGTGCCAGCAGCTTGGACCTTTTAGCGGGAGGGAATTACAATGAGCAGTTCTTC. Using reference TRBV5-4 and TRBJ2-1 for the parts outside the CDR3, the full variable domain is ETGVTQSPTHLIKTRGQQVTLRCSSQSGHNTVSWYQQALGQGPQFIFQYYREEENGRGNFPPRFSGLQFPNYSSELNVNALELDDSALYLCASSLDLLAGGNYNEQFFGPGTRLTVL.